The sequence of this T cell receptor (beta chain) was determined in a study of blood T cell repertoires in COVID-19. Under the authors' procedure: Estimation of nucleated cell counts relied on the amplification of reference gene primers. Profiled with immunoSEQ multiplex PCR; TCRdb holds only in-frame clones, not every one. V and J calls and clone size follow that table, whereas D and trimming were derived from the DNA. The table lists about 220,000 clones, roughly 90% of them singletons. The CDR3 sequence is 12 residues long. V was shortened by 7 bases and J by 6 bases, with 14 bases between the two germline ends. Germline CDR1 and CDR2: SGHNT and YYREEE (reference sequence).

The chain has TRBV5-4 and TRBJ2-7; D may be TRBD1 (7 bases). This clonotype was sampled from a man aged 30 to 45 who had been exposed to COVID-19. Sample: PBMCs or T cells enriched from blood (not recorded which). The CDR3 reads CASQGGPGEQYF. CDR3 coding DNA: TGTGCCAGCCAGGGGGGCCCGGGCGAGCAGTACTTC.